The source of this T cell receptor (beta chain) is a study of early T cells in non-severe SARS-CoV-2 infection (dated by TCRdb to the early 2020s). For context, the study as a whole: Bulk RNA from unsorted whole blood was used for TCR sequencing, so alpha and beta chains could not be paired. The investigation overall reported the following: VDJdb matching was skewed toward anti-spike CD8 responses and likely underestimated virus-specific expansions by missing private and CD4 specificities.

V is cut by 5 bases and J by 2 bases, and the space between the germline ends is 16 bases. Including cysteine and phenylalanine, the CDR3 has 16 amino acids. The retained sequence is limited to the CDR3, 48 bases, with the frame set at the first base. Looking up the germline V gene yields CDR1 SGHAT and CDR2 FQNNGV. Libraries were made using 5' RACE. Sequencing relied on a NextSeq 500. The TCR library protocol attached unique molecular identifiers to individual cDNA molecules to correct for sequencing error and PCR bias. Sequencing covered both TCR alpha and beta chains, and within each sample the abundances of alpha and beta sequences were tightly co-correlated. From the authors' description of their analysis: Decombinator V4 was used to annotate the V gene, J gene and CDR3 of the TCR sequences. TCRs were defined as expanded if a significant change between any two time points was detected under a Poisson model with p below 0.0001. TCR abundances were normalised to the total number of TCRs sequenced per sample and were expressed as counts per million. MAIT TCRs were defined by TRAV1-2 paired with TRAJ12, TRAJ20 or TRAJ33, and iNKT TCRs by TRAV10 paired with TRAJ18. VDJdb, accessed on 1 November 2021, was searched for TCRs annotated for CMV, EBV and SARS-CoV-2, and TCRs annotated for more than one antigen were excluded. TCRdb trimmed public reads at Q25 via fastp, called clones via MiXCR and kept in-frame beta chains. Rows are unified per CDR3 protein, each entry keeping the most common DNA and genes. The V and J calls shown here were made by TCRdb, not taken from the authors' results. In this sample the table shows tens of thousands of distinct CDR3 sequences, roughly 13% of which occur a single time. Roughly 6% of the sample is in the top ten clones.

A case-control design nested within a healthcare worker cohort in London, UK, was used, with weekly nasopharyngeal swab PCR tests and blood sampling performed. Between 23 and 31 March 2020, the week of the UK lockdown, healthcare workers were enrolled and then followed up weekly for as long as 16 weeks. This clonotype showed up many times. The antigen this receptor binds is unknown. No base-level quality is on record; no much larger clone is a single base apart. The V and J segments used are TRBV11-2 and TRBJ2-1, and perhaps TRBD1 as D gene, on 5 matching bases. The TCR sequence derives from an adult who was a healthcare worker with PCR-confirmed SARS-CoV-2 infection or an uninfected control (not recorded which). The sequenced material came from whole blood. The DNA sequence follows: TGTGCCAGCAGCCCAAGGGGTGAGTCACCCTACAATGAGCAGTTCTTC. Its protein reads: CASSPRGESPYNEQFF.